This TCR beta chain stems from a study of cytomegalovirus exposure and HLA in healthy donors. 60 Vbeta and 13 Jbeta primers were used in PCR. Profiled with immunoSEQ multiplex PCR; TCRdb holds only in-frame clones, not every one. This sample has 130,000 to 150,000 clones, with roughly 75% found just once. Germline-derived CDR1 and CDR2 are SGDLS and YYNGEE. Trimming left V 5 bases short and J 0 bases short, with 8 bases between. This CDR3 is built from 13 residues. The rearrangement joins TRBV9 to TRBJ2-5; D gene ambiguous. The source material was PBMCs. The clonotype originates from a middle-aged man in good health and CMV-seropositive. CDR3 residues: CASSWANQETQYF. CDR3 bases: TGTGCCAGCAGTTGGGCAAACCAAGAGACCCAGTACTTC.